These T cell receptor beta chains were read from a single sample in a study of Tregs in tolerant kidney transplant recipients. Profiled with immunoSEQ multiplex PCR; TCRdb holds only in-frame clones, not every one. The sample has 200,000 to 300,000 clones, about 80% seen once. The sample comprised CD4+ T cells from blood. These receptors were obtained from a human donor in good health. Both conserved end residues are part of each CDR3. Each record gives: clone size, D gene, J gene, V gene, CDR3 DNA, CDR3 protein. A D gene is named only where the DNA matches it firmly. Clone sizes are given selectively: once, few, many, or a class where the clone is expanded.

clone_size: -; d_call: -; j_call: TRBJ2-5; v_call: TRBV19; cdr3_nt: TGTGCCAGTAGTGGGGGGACCCTAGGGGAGACCCAGTACTTC; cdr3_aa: CASSGGTLGETQYF
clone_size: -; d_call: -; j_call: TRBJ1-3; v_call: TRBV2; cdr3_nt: TGTGCCAGCAGTGACGAGCTTGGAAACACCATATATTTT; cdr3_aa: CASSDELGNTIYF
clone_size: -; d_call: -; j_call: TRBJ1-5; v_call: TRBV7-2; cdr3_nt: TGTGCCAGCAGCTTAAGTACTAGCAATCAGCCCCAGCATTTT; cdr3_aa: CASSLSTSNQPQHF
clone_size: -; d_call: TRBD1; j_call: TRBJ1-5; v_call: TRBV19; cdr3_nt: TGTGCCAGTATCCGGACAGGGTCGAGCAATCAGCCCCAGCATTTT; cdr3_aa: CASIRTGSSNQPQHF
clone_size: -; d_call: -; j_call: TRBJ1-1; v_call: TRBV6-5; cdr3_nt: TGTGCCAGCAGTTACTCAAGAGTGATGAACACTGAAGCTTTCTTT; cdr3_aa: CASSYSRVMNTEAFF
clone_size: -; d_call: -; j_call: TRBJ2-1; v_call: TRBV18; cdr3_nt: TGTGCCAGCTCTGGACCGGCAGCCTTGGGGCAGTTCTTC; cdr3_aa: CASSGPAALGQFF
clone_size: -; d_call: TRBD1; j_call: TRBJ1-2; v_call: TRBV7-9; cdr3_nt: TGTGCCAGCAGCCCGCCAAGGGGGCGAGGCTATGGCTACACCTTC; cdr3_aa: CASSPPRGRGYGYTF
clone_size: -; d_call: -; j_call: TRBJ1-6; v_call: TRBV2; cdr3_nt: TGTGCCAGCAGTGGGGACGAGACGCGGGGTTCACCCCTCCACTTT; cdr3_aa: CASSGDETRGSPLHF
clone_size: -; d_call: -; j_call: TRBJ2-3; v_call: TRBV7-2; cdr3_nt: TGTGCCAGCAGCTTAGGCCGTTCAGATACGCAGTATTTT; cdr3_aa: CASSLGRSDTQYF
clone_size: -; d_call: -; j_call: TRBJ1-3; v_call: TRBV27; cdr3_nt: TGTGCCAGCAGTTTTAGGGGGAGCTCTGGAAACACCATATATTTT; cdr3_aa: CASSFRGSSGNTIYF
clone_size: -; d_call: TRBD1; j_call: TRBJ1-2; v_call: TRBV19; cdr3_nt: TGTGCCAGTAGTATGGAAGGACAGGGAGTAGGTGGCTACACCTTC; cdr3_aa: CASSMEGQGVGGYTF
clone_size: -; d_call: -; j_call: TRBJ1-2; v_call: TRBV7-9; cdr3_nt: TGTGCCAGCAGCTTAGCAGGACCAACGTTGACTTATGGCTACACCTTC; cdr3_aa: CASSLAGPTLTYGYTF
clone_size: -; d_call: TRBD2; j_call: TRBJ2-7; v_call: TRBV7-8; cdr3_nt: TGTGCCAGCAGCTTAGTGGGGGCGGGAGGGATAGCCCACGAGCAGTACTTC; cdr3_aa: CASSLVGAGGIAHEQYF
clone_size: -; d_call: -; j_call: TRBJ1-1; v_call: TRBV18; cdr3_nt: TGTGCCAGCTCACCTGGACCGAACACTGAAGCTTTCTTT; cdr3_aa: CASSPGPNTEAFF
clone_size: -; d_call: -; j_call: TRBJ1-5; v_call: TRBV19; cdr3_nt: TGTGCCAGTAACCCGGGCAGACGGTTGGGGGATCATCAGCCCCAGCATTTT; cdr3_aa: CASNPGRRLGDHQPQHF
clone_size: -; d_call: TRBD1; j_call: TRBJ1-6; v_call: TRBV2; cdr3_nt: TGTGCCAGCAGGCAGGGGGAGGCATCACCCCTCCACTTT; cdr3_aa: CASRQGEASPLHF
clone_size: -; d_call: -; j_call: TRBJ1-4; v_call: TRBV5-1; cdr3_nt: TGCGCCAGCAGCCCAGCAACTAATGAAAAACTGTTTTTT; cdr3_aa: CASSPATNEKLFF
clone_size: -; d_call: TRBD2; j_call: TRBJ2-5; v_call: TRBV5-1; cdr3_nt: TGCGCCAGCACTCGCCGAGGAGGCGGGAGCGGGGAGACCCAGTACTTC; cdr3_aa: CASTRRGGGSGETQYF
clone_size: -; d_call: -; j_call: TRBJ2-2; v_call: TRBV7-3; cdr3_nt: TGTGCCAGCAGCCTTAGACCTGACTTAACCGGGGAGCTGTTTTTT; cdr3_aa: CASSLRPDLTGELFF
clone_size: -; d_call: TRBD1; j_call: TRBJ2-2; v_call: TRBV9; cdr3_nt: TGTGCCAGCAGCGTAATCCCCACCCGGGACAGGGGGCCGGGGAACACCGGGGAGCTGTTTTTT; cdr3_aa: CASSVIPTRDRGPGNTGELFF
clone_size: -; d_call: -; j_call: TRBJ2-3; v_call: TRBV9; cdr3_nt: TGTGCCAGCAGCGTAGGAGCGGTGGGCACAGATACGCAGTATTTT; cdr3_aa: CASSVGAVGTDTQYF
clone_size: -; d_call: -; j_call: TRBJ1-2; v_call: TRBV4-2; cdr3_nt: TGTGCCAGCAGCCAAGATGGGCAGGGCGTGGGGGGCTACACCTTC; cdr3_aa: CASSQDGQGVGGYTF
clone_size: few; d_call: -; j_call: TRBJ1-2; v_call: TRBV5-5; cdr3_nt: TGTGCCAGCAGCTTGCTGGTTAACTATGGCTACACCTTC; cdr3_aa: CASSLLVNYGYTF
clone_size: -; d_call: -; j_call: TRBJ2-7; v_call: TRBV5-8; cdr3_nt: TGTGCCAGCAGCTTCTCGGCATGGTCGAACGAGCAGTACTTC; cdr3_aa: CASSFSAWSNEQYF
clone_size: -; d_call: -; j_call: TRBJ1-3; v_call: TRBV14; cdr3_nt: TGTGCCAGCAGCCAAGTGGCTCTCTCTGGAAACACCATATATTTT; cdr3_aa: CASSQVALSGNTIYF
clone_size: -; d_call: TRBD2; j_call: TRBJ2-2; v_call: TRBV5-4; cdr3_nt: TGTGCCAGCAGCTTTCGACGGGAGGGGGCCGGGGAGCTGTTTTTT; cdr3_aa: CASSFRREGAGELFF
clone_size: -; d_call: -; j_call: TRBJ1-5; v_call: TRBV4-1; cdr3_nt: TGCGCCAGCAGTCCGCTATGGGTGGCAGCGGGCAATCAGCCCCAGCATTTT; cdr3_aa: CASSPLWVAAGNQPQHF
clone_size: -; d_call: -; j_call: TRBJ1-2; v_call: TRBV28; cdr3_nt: TGTGCCAGCAGTTTAAGGCAGCTCATCGGCTACACCTTC; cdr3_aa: CASSLRQLIGYTF
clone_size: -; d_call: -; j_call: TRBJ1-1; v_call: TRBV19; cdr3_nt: TGTGCCAGTAGTATACGAGACGACTTGGAGGCTTTCTTT; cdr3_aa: CASSIRDDLEAFF
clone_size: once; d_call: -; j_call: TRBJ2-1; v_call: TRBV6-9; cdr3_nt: TGTGCCAGCAGTCTCCCCAGGGTCCCCTACGGCTACAATGAGCAGTTCTTC; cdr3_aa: CASSLPRVPYGYNEQFF
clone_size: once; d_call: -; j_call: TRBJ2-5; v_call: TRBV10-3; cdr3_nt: TGTGCCAGCGCTAATACAGAGACCCAGTACTTC; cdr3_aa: CASANTETQYF
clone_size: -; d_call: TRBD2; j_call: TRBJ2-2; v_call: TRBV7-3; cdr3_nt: TGTGCCAGCAGCCCCCAGGGACTAGCGGGGGGCCGGAACACCGGGGAGCTGTTTTTT; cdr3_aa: CASSPQGLAGGRNTGELFF
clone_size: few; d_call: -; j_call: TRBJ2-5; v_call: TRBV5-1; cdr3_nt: TGCGCCAGCAGCTTGAGGGGGAGCGGGTACCAAGAGACCCAGTACTTC; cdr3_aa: CASSLRGSGYQETQYF
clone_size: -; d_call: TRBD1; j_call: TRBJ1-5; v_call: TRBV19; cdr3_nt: TGTGCCAGTAGTTTCAGCCGGACAGGAGCAAATCAGCCCCAGCATTTT; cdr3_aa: CASSFSRTGANQPQHF
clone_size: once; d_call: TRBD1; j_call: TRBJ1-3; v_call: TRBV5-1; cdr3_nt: TGCGCCAGCACCGAGGGACAGTCTGGAAACACCATATATTTT; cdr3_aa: CASTEGQSGNTIYF
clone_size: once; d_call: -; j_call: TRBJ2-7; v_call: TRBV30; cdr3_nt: TGTGCCTGCAGAGTCCGGACTGCCCGGGGAGAGCAGTACTTC; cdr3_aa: CACRVRTARGEQYF
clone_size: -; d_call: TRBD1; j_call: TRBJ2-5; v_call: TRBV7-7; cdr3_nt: TGTGCTAGCAGCTCTACAGGGGGCAAGGAGACCCAGTACTTC; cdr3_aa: CASSSTGGKETQYF
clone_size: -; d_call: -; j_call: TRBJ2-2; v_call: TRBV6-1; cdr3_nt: TGTGCCAGCAGTGCCCTAAGTAGGAACACCGGGGAGCTGTTTTTT; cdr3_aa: CASSALSRNTGELFF
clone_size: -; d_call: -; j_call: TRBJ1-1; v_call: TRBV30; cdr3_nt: TGTGCCTGGAGCCCACGGACCACTGAAGCTTTCTTT; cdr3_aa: CAWSPRTTEAFF
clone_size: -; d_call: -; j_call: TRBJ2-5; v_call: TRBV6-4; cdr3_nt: TGTGCCAACTCCCGCCTCGAGACAGGCTCCCAAGAGACCCAGTACTTC; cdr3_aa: CANSRLETGSQETQYF
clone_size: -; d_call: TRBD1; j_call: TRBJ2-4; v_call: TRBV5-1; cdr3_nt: TGCGCCAGCAGCCGGGACAGGGCCGACATTCAGTACTTC; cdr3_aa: CASSRDRADIQYF
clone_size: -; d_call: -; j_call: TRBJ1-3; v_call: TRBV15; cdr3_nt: TGTGCCACCAGCTGGTCTCGGGCTAGCTCTGGAAACACCATATATTTT; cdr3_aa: CATSWSRASSGNTIYF
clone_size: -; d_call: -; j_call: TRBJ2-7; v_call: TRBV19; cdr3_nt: TGTGCCAGTAGGGGACATTTCTACGAGCAGTACTTC; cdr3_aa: CASRGHFYEQYF
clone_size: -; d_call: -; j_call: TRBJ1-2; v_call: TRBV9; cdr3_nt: TGTGCCAGCAGTCTTCTAAACCCGGCGCAGACCGGGTATGGCTACACCTTC; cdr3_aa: CASSLLNPAQTGYGYTF
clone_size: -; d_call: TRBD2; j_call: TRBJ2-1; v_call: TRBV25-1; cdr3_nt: TGTGCCAGCAGTGAATGGCCTAGCGGGGGGGCCAATGAGCAGTTCTTC; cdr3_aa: CASSEWPSGGANEQFF
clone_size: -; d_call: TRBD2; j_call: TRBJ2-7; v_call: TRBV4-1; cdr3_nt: TGCGCCAGCAGCCAAGCCAGACTAGCGGGGGCCTCCTACGAGCAGTACTTC; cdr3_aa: CASSQARLAGASYEQYF
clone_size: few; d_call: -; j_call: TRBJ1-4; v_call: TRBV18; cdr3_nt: TGTGCCAGCTTCCGGGCCCCTAATGAAAAACTGTTTTTT; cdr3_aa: CASFRAPNEKLFF
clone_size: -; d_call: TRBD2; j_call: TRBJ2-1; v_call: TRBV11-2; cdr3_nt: TGTGCCAGCAGCCTTGGACTAGCGGAACTGAGCTCCTACAATGAGCAGTTCTTC; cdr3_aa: CASSLGLAELSSYNEQFF
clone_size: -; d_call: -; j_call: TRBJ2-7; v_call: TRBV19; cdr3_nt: TGTGCCAGTAGTAGGGGACACTACGAGCAGTACTTC; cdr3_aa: CASSRGHYEQYF
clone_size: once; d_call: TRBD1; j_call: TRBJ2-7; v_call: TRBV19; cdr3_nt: TGTGCCACCCAGGGGGCTCCCTACGAGCAGTACTTC; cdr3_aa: CATQGAPYEQYF
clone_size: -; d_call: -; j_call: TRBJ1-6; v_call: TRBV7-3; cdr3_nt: TGTGCCAGCAGCCTTACGGCGGCAGGGAGGTCACCCCTCCACTTT; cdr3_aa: CASSLTAAGRSPLHF
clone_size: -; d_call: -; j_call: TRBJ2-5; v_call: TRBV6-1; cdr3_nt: TGTGCCAGCAGTCCTCAAGAGACCCAGTACTTC; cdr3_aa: CASSPQETQYF
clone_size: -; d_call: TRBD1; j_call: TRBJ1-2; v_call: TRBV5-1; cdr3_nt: TGCGCCAGCAGCCAGCAGGGGGCGAACTATGGCTACACCTTC; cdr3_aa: CASSQQGANYGYTF
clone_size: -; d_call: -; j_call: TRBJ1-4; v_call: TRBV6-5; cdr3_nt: TGTGCCAGCAGTTACCAGCCAGGGGTGAACGAAAAACTGTTTTTT; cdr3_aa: CASSYQPGVNEKLFF